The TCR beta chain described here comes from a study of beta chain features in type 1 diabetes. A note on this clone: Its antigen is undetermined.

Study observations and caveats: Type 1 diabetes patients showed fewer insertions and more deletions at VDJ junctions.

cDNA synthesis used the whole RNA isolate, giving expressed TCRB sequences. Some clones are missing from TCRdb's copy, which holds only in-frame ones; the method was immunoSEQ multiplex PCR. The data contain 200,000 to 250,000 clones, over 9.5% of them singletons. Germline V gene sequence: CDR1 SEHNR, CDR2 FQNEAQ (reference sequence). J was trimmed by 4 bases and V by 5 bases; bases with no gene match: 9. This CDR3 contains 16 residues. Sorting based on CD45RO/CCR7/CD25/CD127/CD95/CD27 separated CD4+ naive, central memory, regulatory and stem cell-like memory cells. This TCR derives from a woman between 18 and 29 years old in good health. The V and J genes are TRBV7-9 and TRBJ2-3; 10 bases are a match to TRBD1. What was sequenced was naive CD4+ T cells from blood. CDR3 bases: TGTGCCAGCAGCCGGTTGACAGGGGGCATGGCAGATACGCAGTATTTT. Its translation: CASSRLTGGMADTQYF.